A selection of T cell receptor beta chains follows, all from one sample in a study of blood T cell repertoires in COVID-19. Sequenced by immunoSEQ multiplex PCR; TCRdb stores in-frame clones only, minus some. The table records around 30,000 clones, over 60% of them present only once. Source material: peripheral blood. These receptors all stem from a human donor in a cohort sampled during active COVID-19. Each CDR3 is given with its conserved first and last residue. The order of the fields is clone size, J gene, D gene, CDR3 length, V gene, CDR3 protein, CDR3 DNA. A D gene is named only where the DNA matches it firmly. Only some rows state a clone size, as once, few, many or a class for expanded clones.

abundance: -
j_gene: TRBJ2-5
d_gene: TRBD2
len: 13
v_gene: TRBV7-2
CDR3aa: CASSFGGSETQYF
CDR3nt: TGTGCCAGCAGCTTCGGCGGGAGTGAGACCCAGTACTTC

abundance: -
j_gene: TRBJ2-3
d_gene: -
len: 14
v_gene: TRBV11-2
CDR3aa: CASSLLTSTDTQYF
CDR3nt: TGTGCCAGCAGCTTACTAACCAGCACAGATACGCAGTATTTT

abundance: -
j_gene: TRBJ1-3
d_gene: -
len: 12
v_gene: TRBV2
CDR3aa: CASSAPGNTIYF
CDR3nt: TGTGCCAGCAGTGCCCCGGGAAACACCATATATTTT

abundance: -
j_gene: TRBJ2-7
d_gene: -
len: 16
v_gene: TRBV5-1
CDR3aa: CASSLTSGHNSYEQYF
CDR3nt: TGCGCCAGCAGCTTAACATCGGGACACAACTCCTACGAGCAGTACTTC

abundance: -
j_gene: TRBJ2-3
d_gene: TRBD1
len: 14
v_gene: TRBV5-4
CDR3aa: CASSLEQGTDTQYF
CDR3nt: TGTGCCAGCAGCTTGGAACAGGGGACAGATACGCAGTATTTT

abundance: once
j_gene: TRBJ2-7
d_gene: -
len: 13
v_gene: TRBV3-1/TRBV3-2
CDR3aa: CASSQGGAVEQYF
CDR3nt: TGTGCCAGCAGCCAAGGTGGAGCGGTCGAGCAGTACTTC

abundance: few
j_gene: TRBJ2-2
d_gene: TRBD1
len: 17
v_gene: TRBV7-9
CDR3aa: CASSLIATGANTGELFF
CDR3nt: TGTGCCAGCAGCTTAATAGCGACAGGGGCAAACACCGGGGAGCTGTTTTTT

abundance: -
j_gene: TRBJ1-6
d_gene: -
len: 14
v_gene: TRBV19
CDR3aa: CASSIRVLNSPLHF
CDR3nt: TGTGCCAGTAGCATACGGGTGTTAAATTCACCCCTCCACTTT

abundance: -
j_gene: TRBJ1-2
d_gene: -
len: 12
v_gene: TRBV6-1
CDR3aa: CASSELALGYTF
CDR3nt: TGTGCCAGCAGTGAACTGGCCCTTGGCTACACCTTC

abundance: -
j_gene: TRBJ2-3
d_gene: TRBD2
len: 17
v_gene: TRBV13
CDR3aa: CASSPPGGTIGEDTQYF
CDR3nt: TGTGCCAGCAGCCCCCCTGGCGGGACTATAGGGGAGGATACGCAGTATTTT

abundance: -
j_gene: TRBJ2-7
d_gene: -
len: 12
v_gene: TRBV6-2/TRBV6-3
CDR3aa: CASSFGGYEQYF
CDR3nt: TGTGCCAGCAGTTTCGGCGGCTACGAGCAGTACTTC

abundance: once
j_gene: TRBJ1-6
d_gene: TRBD1
len: 16
v_gene: TRBV3-1/TRBV3-2
CDR3aa: CASSQGGQGVVRPLHF
CDR3nt: TGTGCCAGCAGCCAGGGAGGACAGGGAGTAGTTCGACCCCTCCACTTT

abundance: -
j_gene: TRBJ2-1
d_gene: -
len: 19
v_gene: TRBV18
CDR3aa: CASSRAGSMTPPPNNEQFF
CDR3nt: TGTGCCAGCTCACGGGCAGGGTCTATGACTCCCCCCCCCAACAATGAGCAGTTCTTC

abundance: -
j_gene: TRBJ1-1
d_gene: -
len: 14
v_gene: TRBV7-9
CDR3aa: CASTTDRKNTEAFF
CDR3nt: TGTGCCAGCACCACGGACAGAAAGAACACTGAAGCTTTCTTT

abundance: -
j_gene: TRBJ1-1
d_gene: TRBD1
len: 16
v_gene: TRBV27
CDR3aa: CASSSLTGAKNTEAFF
CDR3nt: TGTGCCAGCAGTTCCCTGACAGGGGCGAAGAACACTGAAGCTTTCTTT

abundance: -
j_gene: TRBJ2-2
d_gene: -
len: 15
v_gene: TRBV5-4
CDR3aa: CASSRGSANTGELFF
CDR3nt: TGTGCCAGCAGCCGGGGTTCCGCGAACACCGGGGAGCTGTTTTTT

abundance: once
j_gene: TRBJ2-5
d_gene: -
len: 13
v_gene: TRBV5-1
CDR3aa: CASSLDLEETQYF
CDR3nt: TGCGCCAGCAGCTTGGATTTAGAAGAGACCCAGTACTTC

abundance: -
j_gene: TRBJ2-2
d_gene: TRBD2
len: 15
v_gene: TRBV30
CDR3aa: CAWRQGGRTTGELFF
CDR3nt: TGTGCCTGGAGACAGGGCGGGAGGACTACCGGGGAGCTGTTTTTT

abundance: many
j_gene: TRBJ2-7
d_gene: TRBD1
len: 16
v_gene: TRBV28
CDR3aa: CASSRTGTGDYIEQYF
CDR3nt: TGTGCCAGCAGCCGAACCGGGACAGGGGACTATATCGAGCAGTACTTC

abundance: -
j_gene: TRBJ1-2
d_gene: TRBD1
len: 14
v_gene: TRBV5-1
CDR3aa: CASSRKPGQGDYTF
CDR3nt: TGCGCCAGCAGCAGAAAACCAGGACAGGGGGACTACACCTTC

abundance: once
j_gene: TRBJ1-1
d_gene: -
len: 13
v_gene: TRBV7-7
CDR3aa: CASSLGANTEAFF
CDR3nt: TGTGCCAGCAGCTTAGGAGCGAACACTGAAGCTTTCTTT

abundance: once
j_gene: TRBJ1-1
d_gene: -
len: 15
v_gene: TRBV5-1
CDR3aa: CASSLGAAGNTEAFF
CDR3nt: TGCGCCAGCAGCTTGGGGGCAGCGGGGAACACTGAAGCTTTCTTT

abundance: -
j_gene: TRBJ2-2
d_gene: -
len: 14
v_gene: TRBV19
CDR3aa: CASSYDRRTGELFF
CDR3nt: TGTGCCAGTAGTTACGACAGGAGAACCGGGGAGCTGTTTTTT

abundance: -
j_gene: TRBJ1-5
d_gene: -
len: 15
v_gene: TRBV5-4
CDR3aa: CASSLAPGSNQPQHF
CDR3nt: TGTGCCAGCAGCTTGGCCCCAGGGAGCAATCAGCCCCAGCATTTT

abundance: -
j_gene: TRBJ2-2
d_gene: -
len: 19
v_gene: TRBV11-2
CDR3aa: CASSPGLGQTITNTGELFF
CDR3nt: TGTGCCAGCAGCCCGGGGTTAGGACAGACAATTACTAACACCGGGGAGCTGTTTTTT

abundance: -
j_gene: TRBJ2-7
d_gene: -
len: 13
v_gene: TRBV20-1
CDR3aa: CSASKLAVHEQYF
CDR3nt: TGCAGTGCTAGTAAACTAGCCGTCCACGAGCAGTACTTC

abundance: -
j_gene: TRBJ2-2
d_gene: -
len: 15
v_gene: TRBV3-1/TRBV3-2
CDR3aa: CASSRSILASGELFF
CDR3nt: TGTGCCAGCAGCCGATCCATTCTAGCCTCCGGGGAGCTGTTTTTT

abundance: -
j_gene: TRBJ1-6
d_gene: TRBD1
len: 13
v_gene: TRBV19
CDR3aa: CASSGTANSPLHF
CDR3nt: TGTGCCAGTAGCGGGACAGCAAATTCACCCCTCCACTTT

abundance: -
j_gene: TRBJ2-1
d_gene: TRBD2
len: 16
v_gene: TRBV6-6
CDR3aa: CASSPRTSGNYNEQFF
CDR3nt: TGTGCCAGCAGCCCCCGGACTAGCGGCAACTACAATGAGCAGTTCTTC

abundance: -
j_gene: TRBJ1-1
d_gene: TRBD1
len: 15
v_gene: TRBV5-5
CDR3aa: CASSFPGQGYTEAFF
CDR3nt: TGTGCCAGCAGCTTCCCCGGACAGGGCTACACTGAAGCTTTCTTT

abundance: -
j_gene: TRBJ2-1
d_gene: -
len: 17
v_gene: TRBV5-8
CDR3aa: CASSLSSLSLASNEQFF
CDR3nt: TGTGCCAGCAGCCTCTCATCGCTATCACTCGCATCTAATGAGCAGTTCTTC

abundance: -
j_gene: TRBJ2-3
d_gene: TRBD2
len: 17
v_gene: TRBV5-1
CDR3aa: CASRKGLAGFSTDTQYF
CDR3nt: TGCGCCAGCAGAAAAGGACTAGCGGGTTTTAGCACAGATACGCAGTATTTT

abundance: -
j_gene: TRBJ2-1
d_gene: -
len: 15
v_gene: TRBV11-2
CDR3aa: CASSFAGSSYNEQFF
CDR3nt: TGTGCCAGCAGCTTCGCAGGTAGCTCCTACAATGAGCAGTTCTTC

abundance: few
j_gene: TRBJ1-2
d_gene: TRBD1
len: 13
v_gene: TRBV19
CDR3aa: CASSMTGGNGYTF
CDR3nt: TGTGCCAGTAGTATGACAGGGGGAAATGGCTACACCTTC

abundance: -
j_gene: TRBJ2-7
d_gene: -
len: 15
v_gene: TRBV7-2
CDR3aa: CASSITWALTYEQYF
CDR3nt: TGTGCCAGCAGCATTACCTGGGCCCTTACCTACGAGCAGTACTTC

abundance: -
j_gene: TRBJ2-3
d_gene: -
len: 16
v_gene: TRBV5-5
CDR3aa: CASSARSGSLTDTQYF
CDR3nt: TGTGCCAGCAGCGCACGGAGCGGCTCCCTCACAGATACGCAGTATTTT

abundance: -
j_gene: TRBJ2-7
d_gene: TRBD1
len: 21
v_gene: TRBV19
CDR3aa: CAMALQGQGPYRTSVGYEQYF
CDR3nt: TGTGCCATGGCTCTCCAAGGACAGGGTCCATACCGCACCTCGGTTGGCTACGAGCAGTACTTC

abundance: few
j_gene: TRBJ2-1
d_gene: TRBD2
len: 17
v_gene: TRBV6-2/TRBV6-3
CDR3aa: CASSYRPSAGGASEQFF
CDR3nt: TGTGCCAGCAGTTACAGACCGTCGGCGGGAGGTGCAAGTGAGCAGTTCTTC

abundance: -
j_gene: TRBJ1-2
d_gene: TRBD1
len: 14
v_gene: TRBV14
CDR3aa: CASSQGQGAYGYTF
CDR3nt: TGTGCCAGCAGCCAAGGGCAGGGGGCATATGGCTACACCTTC

abundance: -
j_gene: TRBJ2-4
d_gene: -
len: 11
v_gene: TRBV6-4
CDR3aa: CASSGVNIQYF
CDR3nt: TGTGCCAGCTCAGGGGTGAACATTCAGTACTTC

abundance: -
j_gene: TRBJ2-2
d_gene: -
len: 15
v_gene: TRBV6-2/TRBV6-3
CDR3aa: CASSLGTHNTGELFF
CDR3nt: TGTGCCAGCAGTCTCGGGACTCACAACACCGGGGAGCTGTTTTTT

abundance: few
j_gene: TRBJ2-1
d_gene: TRBD2
len: 14
v_gene: TRBV5-4
CDR3aa: CASSLGRGGNEQFF
CDR3nt: TGTGCCAGCAGCTTGGGGCGGGGGGGCAATGAGCAGTTCTTC

abundance: -
j_gene: TRBJ2-1
d_gene: TRBD2
len: 14
v_gene: TRBV30
CDR3aa: CAWSMGLAGGEQFF
CDR3nt: TGTGCCTGGAGTATGGGACTAGCGGGAGGTGAGCAGTTCTTC

abundance: -
j_gene: TRBJ2-6
d_gene: -
len: 16
v_gene: TRBV3-1/TRBV3-2
CDR3aa: CASSQVRGTGANVLTF
CDR3nt: TGTGCCAGCAGCCAAGTAAGGGGCACTGGGGCCAACGTCCTGACTTTC

abundance: -
j_gene: TRBJ2-3
d_gene: TRBD2
len: 13
v_gene: TRBV5-8
CDR3aa: CASSLLAGRSQYF
CDR3nt: TGTGCCAGCAGCTTGCTAGCGGGGAGGTCGCAGTATTTT

abundance: once
j_gene: TRBJ2-2
d_gene: -
len: 13
v_gene: TRBV29-1
CDR3aa: CSVQSRSDGELFF
CDR3nt: TGCAGCGTTCAGAGCAGGTCTGACGGGGAGCTGTTTTTT

abundance: few
j_gene: TRBJ2-5
d_gene: -
len: 13
v_gene: TRBV2
CDR3aa: CASERDKQETQYF
CDR3nt: TGTGCCAGCGAGCGGGACAAGCAAGAGACCCAGTACTTC

abundance: -
j_gene: TRBJ1-5
d_gene: -
len: 14
v_gene: TRBV18
CDR3aa: CASSPPNMNQPQHF
CDR3nt: TGTGCCAGCTCACCCCCAAACATGAATCAGCCCCAGCATTTT

abundance: -
j_gene: TRBJ2-3
d_gene: TRBD2
len: 16
v_gene: TRBV29-1
CDR3aa: CSVDDIAGRSADTQYF
CDR3nt: TGCAGCGTTGATGACATAGCGGGTCGGTCCGCAGATACGCAGTATTTT

abundance: -
j_gene: TRBJ1-1
d_gene: TRBD1
len: 15
v_gene: TRBV24-1
CDR3aa: CATSDLEQGATEAFF
CDR3nt: TGTGCCACCAGTGATTTGGAACAGGGGGCCACTGAAGCTTTCTTT

abundance: -
j_gene: TRBJ1-5
d_gene: -
len: 20
v_gene: TRBV21-1
CDR3aa: CASSMSRGQEDLSSNQPQHF
CDR3nt: TGTGCCAGCAGCATGTCTCGGGGACAGGAGGACCTTTCTAGCAATCAGCCCCAGCATTTT